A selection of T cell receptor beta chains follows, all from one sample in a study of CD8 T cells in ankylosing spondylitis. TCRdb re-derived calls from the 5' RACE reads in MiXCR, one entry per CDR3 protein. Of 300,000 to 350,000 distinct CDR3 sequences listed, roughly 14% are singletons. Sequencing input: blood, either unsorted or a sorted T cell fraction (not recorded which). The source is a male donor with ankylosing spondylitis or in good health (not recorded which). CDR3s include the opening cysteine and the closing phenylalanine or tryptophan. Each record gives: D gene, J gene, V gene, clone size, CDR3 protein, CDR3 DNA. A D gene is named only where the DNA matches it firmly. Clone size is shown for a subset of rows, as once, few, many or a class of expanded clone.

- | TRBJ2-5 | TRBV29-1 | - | CSVTVQETQYF | TGCAGCGTTACTGTACAAGAGACCCAGTACTTC
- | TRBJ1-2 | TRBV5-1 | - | CASSEAGRAYGYTF | TGCGCCAGCAGCGAGGCGGGCAGGGCCTATGGCTACACCTTC
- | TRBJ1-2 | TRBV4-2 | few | CASSQESDSRLNYGYTF | TGTGCCAGCAGCCAAGAATCGGACAGCCGGCTTAACTATGGCTACACCTTC
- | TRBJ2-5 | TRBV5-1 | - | CASSLRPGGRGETQYF | TGCGCCAGCAGCTTGCGCCCAGGGGGTCGGGGGGAGACCCAGTACTTC
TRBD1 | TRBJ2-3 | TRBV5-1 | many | CASSLYRGPADTQYF | TGCGCCAGCAGCTTATACAGGGGGCCTGCAGATACGCAGTATTTT
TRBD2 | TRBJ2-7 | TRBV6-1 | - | CASRLSPGGRYEQYF | TGTGCCAGCAGACTATCCCCGGGGGGGCGTTACGAGCAGTACTTC
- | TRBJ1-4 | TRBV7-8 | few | CASSLVVTTNEKLFF | TGTGCCAGCAGCTTGGTAGTAACAACTAATGAAAAACTGTTTTTT
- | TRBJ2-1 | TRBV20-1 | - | CSAESRDSYNEQFF | TGCAGTGCTGAATCGCGGGACTCCTACAATGAGCAGTTCTTC
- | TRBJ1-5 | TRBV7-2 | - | CASSRVGIDQPQHF | TGTGCCAGCAGCCGGGTAGGGATCGATCAGCCCCAGCATTTT
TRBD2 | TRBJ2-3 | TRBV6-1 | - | CASSAGTSGGYTDTQYF | TGTGCCAGCAGTGCCGGAACTAGCGGGGGCTACACAGATACGCAGTATTTT
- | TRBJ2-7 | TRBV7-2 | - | CASSSTGTYLSYEQYF | TGTGCCAGCAGCTCCACCGGGACCTACCTCTCCTACGAGCAGTACTTC
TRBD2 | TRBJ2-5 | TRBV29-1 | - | CSVEAGGRETQYF | TGCAGCGTTGAGGCGGGGGGCAGAGAGACCCAGTACTTC
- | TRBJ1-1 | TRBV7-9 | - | CASSGLRGAEAFF | TGTGCCAGCAGCGGTCTTCGGGGGGCTGAAGCTTTCTTT
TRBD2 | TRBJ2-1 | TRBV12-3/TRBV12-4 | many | CASTSGSSYNEQFF | TGTGCCAGCACTAGCGGGAGCTCCTACAATGAGCAGTTCTTC
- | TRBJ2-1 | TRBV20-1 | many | CSARGGADEQFF | TGCAGTGCTAGAGGGGGTGCGGATGAGCAGTTCTTC
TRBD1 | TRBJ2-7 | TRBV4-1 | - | CASSQHGQGTGEQYF | TGCGCCAGCAGCCAACATGGACAGGGGACGGGGGAGCAGTACTTC
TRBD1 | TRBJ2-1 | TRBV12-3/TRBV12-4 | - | CASSTGGSYNEQFF | TGTGCCAGCAGCACAGGGGGGTCCTACAATGAGCAGTTCTTC
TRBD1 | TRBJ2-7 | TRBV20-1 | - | CSARRQGALARNEQYF | TGCAGTGCTAGGAGACAGGGGGCGCTGGCTCGGAACGAGCAGTACTTC
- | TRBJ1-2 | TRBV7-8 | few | CASSRDGTNYGYTF | TGTGCCAGCAGCCGGGACGGGACTAACTATGGCTACACCTTC
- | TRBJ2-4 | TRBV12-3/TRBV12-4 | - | CASSPNRDPRNIQYF | TGTGCCAGCAGTCCTAACCGGGACCCACGGAACATTCAGTACTTC
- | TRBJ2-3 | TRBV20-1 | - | CSARGQHGTDTQYF | TGCAGTGCTAGAGGACAGCACGGCACAGATACGCAGTATTTT
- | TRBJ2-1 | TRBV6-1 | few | CASSEGGIRSYNEQFF | TGTGCCAGCAGTGAAGGGGGTATTCGCTCCTACAATGAGCAGTTCTTC
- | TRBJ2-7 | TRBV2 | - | CASRKGTSSYEQYF | TGTGCCAGCAGGAAAGGGACAAGCTCCTACGAGCAGTACTTC
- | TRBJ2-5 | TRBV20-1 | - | CSARELRGSRETQYF | TGCAGTGCTAGAGAGCTCAGGGGAAGTCGCGAGACCCAGTACTTC
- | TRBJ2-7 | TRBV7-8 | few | CASSFGPTRGEQYF | TGTGCCAGCAGCTTTGGGCCTACCCGGGGCGAGCAGTACTTC
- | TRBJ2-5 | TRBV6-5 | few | CASSYSSAKETQYF | TGTGCCAGCAGTTACAGTAGCGCGAAAGAGACCCAGTACTTC
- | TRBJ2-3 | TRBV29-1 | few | CSVEDDADTQYF | TGCAGCGTTGAAGACGATGCCGATACGCAGTATTTT
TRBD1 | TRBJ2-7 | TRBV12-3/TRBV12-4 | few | CARRTGAGSSYEQYF | TGTGCCAGACGGACAGGGGCAGGGAGCTCCTACGAGCAGTACTTC
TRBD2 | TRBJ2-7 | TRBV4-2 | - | CASSHSPGGRASYEQYF | TGTGCCAGCAGCCACTCCCCGGGGGGAAGAGCCTCCTACGAGCAGTACTTC
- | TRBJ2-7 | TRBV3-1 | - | CASSQDLSAGAYEQYF | TGTGCCAGCAGCCAAGATCTATCTGCAGGGGCCTACGAGCAGTACTTC
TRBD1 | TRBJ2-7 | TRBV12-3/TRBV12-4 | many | CASTRDRSYEQYF | TGTGCCAGCACCCGGGACAGATCCTACGAGCAGTACTTC
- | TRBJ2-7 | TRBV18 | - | CASSPLGTYYEQYF | TGTGCCAGCTCACCACTCGGGACTTACTACGAGCAGTACTTC
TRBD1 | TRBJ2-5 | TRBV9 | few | CASSVTGVSQETQYF | TGTGCCAGCAGCGTGACAGGGGTCTCTCAAGAGACCCAGTACTTC
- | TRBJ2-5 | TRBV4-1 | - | CASSQVPTAQETQYF | TGCGCCAGCAGCCAAGTCCCCACAGCCCAAGAGACCCAGTACTTC
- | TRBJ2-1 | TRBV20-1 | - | CSARWRGGNEQFF | TGCAGTGCCCGGTGGAGGGGGGGCAATGAGCAGTTCTTC
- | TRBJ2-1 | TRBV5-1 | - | CASSRDFLSSYNEQFF | TGCGCCAGCAGCAGGGACTTCCTGAGCTCCTACAATGAGCAGTTCTTC
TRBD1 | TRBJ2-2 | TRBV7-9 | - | CASSWDSRGTGELFF | TGTGCCAGCAGCTGGGACAGCCGGGGCACCGGGGAGCTGTTTTTT
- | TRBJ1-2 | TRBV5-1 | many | CASSLGTEDGYTF | TGCGCCAGCAGCTTGGGGACAGAAGATGGCTACACCTTC
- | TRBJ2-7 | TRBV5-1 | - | CASSRAGPADEQYF | TGCGCCAGCAGCCGAGCAGGGCCAGCCGACGAGCAGTACTTC
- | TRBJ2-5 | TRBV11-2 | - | CASSSIGGGQETQYF | TGTGCCAGCAGCTCTATAGGGGGAGGACAAGAGACCCAGTACTTC
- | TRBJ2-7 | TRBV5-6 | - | CASSPDPTAYEQYF | TGTGCCAGCAGCCCCGACCCGACAGCCTACGAGCAGTACTTC